This TCR beta chain was captured by sequencing in a study of T cell responses to AZD1222 COVID-19 vaccine. V was pared by 4 bases and J by 1 base, with 2 bases of the junction left unmatched. The CDR3 contains 14 residues. The germline CDR1 and CDR2 sequences are SGHVS and FQNEAQ. Clones were sequenced by immunoSEQ multiplex PCR, and TCRdb holds only the in-frame ones, with some missing. This sample carries around 130,000 clones, almost 95% of them seen once, and the ten largest clones take roughly 1.8%. The chain joins TRBV7-8 to TRBJ1-1; 8 nucleotides line up with TRBD1. The sample here was peripheral blood, taken on day 0 of AZD1222 vaccination. This clonotype originated in an adult in good health. CDR3 in DNA: TGTGCCAGCAGCTGGGACAGGTCGAACACTGAAGCTTTCTTT. This sequence encodes CASSWDRSNTEAFF.